Only a few counts were recorded for the clone carrying this T cell receptor (beta chain). In germline, CDR1 is SGHRS, CDR2 YFSETQ. Trimming took 2 bases from V and 1 from J, leaving 12 bases between them. The CDR3 totals 15 residues. The data were obtained in a study of shared clonotypes between healthy human individuals. Using immunoSEQ multiplex PCR, the repertoire was profiled, and TCRdb retains in-frame clones only, with some absent. The sample yields about 510,000 clones, about four fifths seen once. J is TRBJ1-1 and V is TRBV5-1, with D uncertain. The source is a woman aged 40 to 50 in good health. Some clones in this sample may be carry-over from other donors' samples. Sequences were obtained from PBMCs. CDR3 nucleotide sequence: TGCGCCAGCAGCTTCGGATCAGGACGGAACACTGAAGCTTTCTTT. The encoded protein is CASSFGSGRNTEAFF.